This TCR beta chain originates from a study of a mutant IDH1 vaccine in newly diagnosed glioma. Study-level background: Averaging approximately 40 years of age, treated patients were around 62% male and approximately 38% female.

This CDR3 is 15 amino acids long. In germline, CDR1 is MNHEY, CDR2 SVGAGI. V lost 0 bases and J 3 bases, leaving 12 bases between the germline ends. Study-level results: Immune responses induced by vaccination arose in 93.3% of the patients.

Described time point: week 35, safety follow-up. Vaccine doses each comprised 300 ug of mutant IDH1 20-mer peptide, with topical imiquimod. Remarks on this clone: Its antigen is unidentified.

Assay: immunoSEQ multiplex PCR; the TCRdb copy retains only in-frame clones and omits some. This sample carries tens of thousands of clones, around 84% of them seen once, and the ten largest clones take 15% to 19%. The specimen comprised PBMCs, sampled from a glioma patient whose treatment included an IDH1 peptide vaccine. This clonotype was sampled from a man aged 25 to 40 with glioma. This chain uses TRBV6-5 with TRBJ2-7; the D gene is possibly TRBD1 (6 bases). CDR3 sequence: CASSYSGTPYYEQYF. The CDR3 region has the DNA TGTGCCAGCAGTTACTCGGGGACACCATACTACGAGCAGTACTTC.